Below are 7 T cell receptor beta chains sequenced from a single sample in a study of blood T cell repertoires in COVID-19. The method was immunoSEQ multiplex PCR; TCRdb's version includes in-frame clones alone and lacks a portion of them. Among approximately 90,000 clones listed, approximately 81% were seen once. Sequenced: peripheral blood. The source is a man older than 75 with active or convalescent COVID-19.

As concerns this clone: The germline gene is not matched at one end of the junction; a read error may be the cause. CDR3 loop: CASSSPPLLETQYF. In DNA, the CDR3 is TGTGCTAGCAGCTCCCCCCCTTTACTAGAGACCCAGTACTTC. The chain uses TRBV7-7 and TRBJ2-5; D unresolved. CDR3 length equals 14 residues. The germline gives CDR1 SSHAT, CDR2 FNYEAQ (reference sequence).

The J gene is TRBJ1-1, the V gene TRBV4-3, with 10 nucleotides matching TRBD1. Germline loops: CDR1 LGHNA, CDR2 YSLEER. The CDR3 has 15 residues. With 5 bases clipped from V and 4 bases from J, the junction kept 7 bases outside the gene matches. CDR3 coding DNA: TGCGCCAGCAGCACCCGGGACAGGGGCATCACTGAAGCTTTCTTT. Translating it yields CASSTRDRGITEAFF.

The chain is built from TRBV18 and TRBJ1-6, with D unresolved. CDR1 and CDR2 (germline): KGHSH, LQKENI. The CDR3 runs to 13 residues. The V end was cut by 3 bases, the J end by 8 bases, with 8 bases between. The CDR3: CASSPRDYSPLHF. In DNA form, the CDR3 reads TGTGCCAGCTCACCCCGCGACTATTCACCCCTCCACTTT.

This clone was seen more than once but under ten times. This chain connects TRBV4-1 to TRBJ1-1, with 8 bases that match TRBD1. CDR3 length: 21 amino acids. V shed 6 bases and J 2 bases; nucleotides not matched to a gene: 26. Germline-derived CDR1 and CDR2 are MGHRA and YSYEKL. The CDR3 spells CASRPQIYFAGGVYSNTEAFF. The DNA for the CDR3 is TGCGCCAGCAGGCCCCAAATATACTTCGCAGGGGGCGTTTATTCTAACACTGAAGCTTTCTTT.

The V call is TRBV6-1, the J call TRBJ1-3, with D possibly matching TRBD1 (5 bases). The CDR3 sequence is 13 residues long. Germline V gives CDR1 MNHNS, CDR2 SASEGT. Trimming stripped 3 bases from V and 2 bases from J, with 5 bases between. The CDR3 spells CASSDRAGNTIYF. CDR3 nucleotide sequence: TGTGCCAGCAGTGACAGGGCTGGAAACACCATATATTTT.

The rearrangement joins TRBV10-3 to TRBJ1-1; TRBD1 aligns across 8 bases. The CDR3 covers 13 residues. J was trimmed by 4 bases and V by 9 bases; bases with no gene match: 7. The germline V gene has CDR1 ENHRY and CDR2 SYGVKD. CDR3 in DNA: TGTGCCATTGGGACAGGACTGGGCACTGAAGCTTTCTTT. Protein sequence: CAIGTGLGTEAFF.

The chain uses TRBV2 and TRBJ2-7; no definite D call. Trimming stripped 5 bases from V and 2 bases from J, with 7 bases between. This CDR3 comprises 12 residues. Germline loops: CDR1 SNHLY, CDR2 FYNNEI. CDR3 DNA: TGTGCCAGCAGTCAACAGCCCTACGAGCAGTACTTC. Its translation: CASSQQPYEQYF.